This TCR beta chain was sequenced for a study of blood T cells in healthy people across ages. There are 12 residues in the CDR3. The V end lost 7 bases, the J end lost 8 bases, and 14 bases lay between the germline ends. It was with a sample-barcoded 5' primer and a J-beta primer mix that a second PCR of roughly 7 to 12 cycles was run. MiXCR, run by TCRdb on the 5' RACE reads, gives a single entry per CDR3 protein. The sample records 1.5 million to 2 million distinct CDR3 sequences, about 49% being singletons. Study-level findings and limits: Any changes in expanded clonotypes were possibly confounded, as donor CMV status remained unknown. Fewer expanded clones and more diversity marked long-lived versus aged donors. Samples with more naive T cells showed higher observed beta diversity.

This clonotype was seen a few times. Its matching antigen is unknown. Every sample yielded at least 6 million isolated PBMCs. Sequenced input: blood. The receptor's source is a woman aged 40 to 55 in good health. The J gene is TRBJ1-2, the V gene TRBV12-3 or TRBV12-4; D may be TRBD1 (6 bases). CDR3 sequence (DNA): TGTGCCAGCAAGGTGGGGGGCAAGGGCTACACCTTC. Translation gives CASKVGGKGYTF.